Listed here are 12 T cell receptor beta chains from one sample, sequenced in a study of blood T cell repertoires in COVID-19. Repertoires were generated with immunoSEQ multiplex PCR, while TCRdb's copy carries only in-frame clones and drops some. Of approximately 300,000 clones listed, around nine tenths were seen once; the top ten hold almost 9.5%. Sample: PBMCs or T cells enriched from blood (not recorded which). The receptors were sampled from a woman in her 30s who had recovered from COVID-19.

This clone was seen just once. This sequence joins TRBV19 and TRBJ1-5, with D possibly being TRBD1 (5 bases). CDR3 length: 14 amino acids. CDR1 is LNHDA and CDR2 is SQIVND in the germline V gene (reference sequence). V shed 6 bases and J shed 2 bases, with 11 bases lying between them. CDR3 protein: CASSAGSGNQPQHF. The CDR3 nucleotides read TGTGCCAGTAGCGCAGGGTCGGGCAATCAGCCCCAGCATTTT.

The chain combines TRBV5-4 with TRBJ1-6, with 9 bases matching TRBD1. Unmatched junction bases numbered 3, after V lost 1 base and J lost 7 bases. The CDR3 loop spans 15 amino acids. Per the germline V gene, CDR1 is SGHNT and CDR2 is YYREEE (reference sequence). This CDR3 reads CASSLLGTGNSPLHF. The CDR3 DNA follows: TGTGCCAGCAGCTTGTTAGGGACAGGGAATTCACCCCTCCACTTT.

This chain connects TRBV5-6 to TRBJ1-3; D not resolved. Germline V gene lookup returns CDR1 SGHDT and CDR2 YYEEEE. The CDR3 spans 14 residues. V lost 1 base and J lost 0, with 5 bases in between. CDR3 sequence: CASSLWSSGNTIYF. The CDR3 DNA reads as TGTGCCAGCAGCTTGTGGAGCTCTGGAAACACCATATATTTT.

V and J are TRBV27 and TRBJ2-7; D is undetermined. The CDR3 runs 16 residues. Trimming pared 6 bases from V and 4 bases from J, leaving 22 bases between. Germline V gives CDR1 MNHEY, CDR2 SMNVEV (reference sequence). CDR3 protein: CASRLKTGYEEYEQYF. The CDR3 DNA follows: TGTGCCAGCAGATTGAAGACCGGGTATGAGGAGTACGAGCAGTACTTC.

This rearrangement joins TRBV7-2 to TRBJ2-3, with a tentative D call TRBD2 (6 bases). This CDR3 has 17 amino acids. The V and J ends lost 0 bases and 6 bases respectively, with 19 bases between them. The V gene's germline CDR1 is SGHTA and CDR2 FQGNSA. The CDR3 DNA reads as TGTGCCAGCAGCTTAGCGGCCCATGCTGCGGGGTGGGATACGCAGTATTTT. Residues: CASSLAAHAAGWDTQYF.

V usage is TRBV2 and J usage is TRBJ2-7; D gene uncertain. This CDR3 spans 11 amino acids. Germline-derived CDR1 and CDR2 are SNHLY and FYNNEI. V lost 6 bases, J lost 2 bases, and 5 bases lay in between. DNA of the CDR3: TGTGCCAGCAGCAGGACCTACGAGCAGTACTTC. It specifies CASSRTYEQYF. The full variable domain, its missing parts supplied by reference TRBV2 and TRBJ2-7, is EPEVTQTPSHQVTQMGQEVILRCVPISNHLYFYWYRQILGQKVEFLVSFYNNEISEKSEIFDDQFSVERPDGSNFTLKIRSTKLEDSAMYFCASSRTYEQYFGPGTRLTVT.

The J gene is TRBJ2-1, the V gene TRBV19; 9 bases are shared with TRBD2. Trimming at V came to 11 bases and at J to 2 bases, leaving 4 bases not matched to a gene. Germline assignment: CDR1 LNHDA and CDR2 SQIVND (reference sequence). The CDR3 extends over 13 amino acids. Written as DNA, the CDR3 is TGTGCCGTAGCGGGAGCACCCTACAATGAGCAGTTCTTC. Its translation: CAVAGAPYNEQFF.

V gene TRBV10-1 combines with J gene TRBJ2-3, with a possible D match to TRBD2 (5 bases). Between the trimmed V and J ends, which lost 6 bases and 3 bases, there was a span of 16 bases. Germline V lookup: CDR1 WNHNN, CDR2 SYGVQD (reference sequence). The CDR3 has 15 residues. In DNA, the CDR3 is TGCGCCAGCAGCCTTAAAGCGACGGGGACAGATACGCAGTATTTT. Translation gives CASSLKATGTDTQYF.

V is TRBV29-1 and J is TRBJ2-7, with TRBD1 matching over 9 bases. In germline, CDR1 is SQVTM, CDR2 ANQGSEA. This CDR3 contains 12 residues. V gave up 5 bases and J gave up 4 bases; unmatched junction bases: 3. CDR3 residues: CSVFGTGYEQYF. CDR3 DNA sequence: TGCAGCGTTTTCGGGACAGGGTACGAGCAGTACTTC.

In its sample, this clone was seen a few times. This chain links TRBV3-1 (or the pseudogene TRBV3-2) with TRBJ2-3; TRBD2 matches at 7 bases. V shed 4 bases and J 8 bases; nucleotides not matched to a gene: 12. Germline CDR1 reads LGHDT; CDR2 reads YNNKEL (reference sequence). The CDR3 covers 15 residues. The CDR3 is CASSPPSGRGGTQYF. The CDR3 DNA reads as TGTGCCAGCAGCCCCCCTAGCGGAAGGGGTGGTACGCAGTATTTT.

The chain joins TRBV2 to TRBJ2-1; 12 bases map to TRBD2. V lost 4 bases, J lost 6 bases, and 4 bases stayed unmatched. Germline-derived CDR1 and CDR2 are SNHLY and FYNNEI. The CDR3 sequence is 15 residues long. The CDR3 DNA follows: TGTGCCAGCAGTGTATTACTAGCGGGGGGCAATGAGCAGTTCTTC. Protein sequence: CASSVLLAGGNEQFF.

The V gene is TRBV10-3, the J gene TRBJ1-5, with TRBD1 matching over 8 bases. CDR1 and CDR2 (germline): ENHRY, SYGVKD. Germline trimming cut 3 bases from V and 1 base from J; bases unmatched to any gene: 2. CDR3 length: 15 amino acids. DNA for the CDR3: TGTGCCATCAGTGATCAGGGGGCGAGCAATCAGCCCCAGCATTTT. Protein: CAISDQGASNQPQHF.